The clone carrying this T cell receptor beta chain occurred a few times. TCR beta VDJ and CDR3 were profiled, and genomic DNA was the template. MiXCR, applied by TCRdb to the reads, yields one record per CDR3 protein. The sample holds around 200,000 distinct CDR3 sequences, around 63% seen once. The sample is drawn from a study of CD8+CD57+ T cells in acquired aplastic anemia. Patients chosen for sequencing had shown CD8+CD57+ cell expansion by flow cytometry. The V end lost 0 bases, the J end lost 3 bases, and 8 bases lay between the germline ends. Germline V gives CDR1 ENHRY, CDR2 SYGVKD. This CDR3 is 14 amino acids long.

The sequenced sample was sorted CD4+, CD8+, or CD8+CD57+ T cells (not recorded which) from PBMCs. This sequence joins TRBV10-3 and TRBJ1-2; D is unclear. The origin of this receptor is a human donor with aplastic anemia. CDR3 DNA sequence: TGTGCCATCAGTGAGTCGACGGAACACTATGGCTACACCTTC. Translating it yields CAISESTEHYGYTF.